This paragraph covers one TCR beta chain sequence. A read error may account for a junction end that differs from germline. The sample originates from a study of blood T cell repertoires in COVID-19. The CDR3 length is 15 residues. The germline gives CDR1 SSHAT, CDR2 FNYEAQ (reference sequence). Sequencing used immunoSEQ multiplex PCR; TCRdb keeps in-frame clones, though not all of them. Counted here are under 200,000 clones, roughly 80% occurring once; the ten biggest clones make up 1.5%. The sequenced material came from peripheral blood. The chain carries TRBV7-7 and TRBJ2-3, with D perhaps TRBD2 (5 bases). The receptor was derived from a human donor in a cohort sampled during active COVID-19. As DNA, the CDR3 is TGTGCTAGCAGCAACCAAGAGGGTAGCACAGATACGCAGTATTTT. Translating gives CASSNQEGSTDTQYF. The whole variable domain, filled in from reference TRBV7-7 and TRBJ2-3, reads GAGVSQSPRYKVTKRGQDVTLRCDPISSHATLYWYQQALGQGPEFLTYFNYEAQPDKSGLPSDRFSAERPEGSISTLTIQRTEQRDSAMYRCASSNQEGSTDTQYFGPGTRLTVL.